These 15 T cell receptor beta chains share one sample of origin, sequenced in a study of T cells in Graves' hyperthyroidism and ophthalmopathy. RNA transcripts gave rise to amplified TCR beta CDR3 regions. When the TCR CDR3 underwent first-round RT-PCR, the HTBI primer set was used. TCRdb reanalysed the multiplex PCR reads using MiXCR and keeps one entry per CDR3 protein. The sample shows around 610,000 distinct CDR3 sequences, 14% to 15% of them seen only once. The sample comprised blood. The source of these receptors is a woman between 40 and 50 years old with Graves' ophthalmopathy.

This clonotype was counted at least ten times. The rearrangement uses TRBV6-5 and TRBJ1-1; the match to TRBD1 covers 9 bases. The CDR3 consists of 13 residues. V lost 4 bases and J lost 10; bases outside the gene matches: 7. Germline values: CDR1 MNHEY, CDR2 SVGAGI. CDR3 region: CASSSPGQGRAFF. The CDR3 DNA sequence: TGTGCCAGCAGTTCTCCGGGACAGGGAAGAGCTTTCTTT.

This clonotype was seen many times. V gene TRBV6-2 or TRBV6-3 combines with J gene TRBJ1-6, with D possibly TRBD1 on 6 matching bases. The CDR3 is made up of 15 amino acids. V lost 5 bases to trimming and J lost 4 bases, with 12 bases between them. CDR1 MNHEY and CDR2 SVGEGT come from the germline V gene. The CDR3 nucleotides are TGTGCCAGCAGTCTCCGCAGGGGTTATAATTCACCCCTCCACTTT. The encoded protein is CASSLRRGYNSPLHF.

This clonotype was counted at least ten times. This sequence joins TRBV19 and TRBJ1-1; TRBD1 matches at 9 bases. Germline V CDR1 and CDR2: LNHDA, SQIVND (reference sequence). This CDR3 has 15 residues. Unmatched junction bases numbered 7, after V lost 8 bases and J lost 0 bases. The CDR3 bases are TGTGCCAGTTCCGGGACAGGGTTCATGAACACTGAAGCTTTCTTT. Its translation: CASSGTGFMNTEAFF.

The CDR3 region has the DNA TGTGCCAGTATGCAGACAGGGGGTAATTCACCCCTCCACTTT. Translated: CASMQTGGNSPLHF. The chain uses TRBV19 and TRBJ1-6, with 9 positions matching TRBD1. This CDR3 has 14 amino acids. Germline CDR1 reads LNHDA; CDR2 reads SQIVND (reference sequence). The trim removed 7 bases at V and 6 bases at J, leaving 4 bases unmatched.

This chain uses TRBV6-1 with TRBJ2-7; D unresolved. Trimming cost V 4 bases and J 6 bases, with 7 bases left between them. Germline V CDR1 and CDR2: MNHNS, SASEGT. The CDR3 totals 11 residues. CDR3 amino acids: CASSALSEQYF. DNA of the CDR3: TGTGCCAGCAGTGCACTAAGCGAGCAGTACTTC.

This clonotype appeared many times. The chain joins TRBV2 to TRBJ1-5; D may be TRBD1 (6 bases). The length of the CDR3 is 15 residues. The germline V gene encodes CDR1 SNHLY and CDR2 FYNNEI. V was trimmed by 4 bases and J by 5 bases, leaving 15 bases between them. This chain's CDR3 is CASSGSGRGYQPQHF. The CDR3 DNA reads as TGTGCCAGCAGTGGAAGTGGCAGGGGTTATCAGCCCCAGCATTTT.

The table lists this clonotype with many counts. The CDR3 nucleotides read TGTGCCAGCAGGAGGGGGGACTACGAGCAGTACTTC. Protein sequence: CASRRGDYEQYF. The chain carries TRBV12-3 or TRBV12-4 and TRBJ2-7, with D perhaps being TRBD1 or TRBD2 (6 bases each). Trimming removed 6 bases at V and 3 bases at J, with 9 bases between. The CDR3 consists of 12 residues.

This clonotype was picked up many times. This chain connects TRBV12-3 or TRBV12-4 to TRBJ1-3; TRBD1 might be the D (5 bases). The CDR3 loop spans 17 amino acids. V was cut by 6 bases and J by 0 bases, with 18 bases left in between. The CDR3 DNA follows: TGTGCCAGCAGCTCTTTAAGACAGTCCAGCTCTGGAAACACCATATATTTT. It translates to CASSSLRQSSSGNTIYF.

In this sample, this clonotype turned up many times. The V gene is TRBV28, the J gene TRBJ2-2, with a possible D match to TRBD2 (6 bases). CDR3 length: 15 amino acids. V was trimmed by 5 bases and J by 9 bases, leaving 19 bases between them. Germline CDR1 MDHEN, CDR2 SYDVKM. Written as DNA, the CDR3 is TGTGCCAGCAGTACCCTGGGGTCAGGGAGGCGGGAGCTGTTTTTT. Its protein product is CASSTLGSGRRELFF.

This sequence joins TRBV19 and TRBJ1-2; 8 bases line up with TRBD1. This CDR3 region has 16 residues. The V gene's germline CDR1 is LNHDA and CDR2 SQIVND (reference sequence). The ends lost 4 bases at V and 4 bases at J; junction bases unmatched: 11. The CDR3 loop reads CASSSRDRKPAYGYTF. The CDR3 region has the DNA TGTGCCAGTAGTAGCCGGGACAGGAAACCGGCCTATGGCTACACCTTC.

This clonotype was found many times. The CDR3, as DNA: TGTGCCAGCAGCCCCCCCTTAGCGGGAGGTCCCTACGAGCAGTACTTC. Protein product: CASSPPLAGGPYEQYF. V and J are TRBV7-2 and TRBJ2-7, with 10 bases lining up with TRBD2. The CDR3 sequence is 16 residues long. Looked up from germline, CDR1 is SGHTA and CDR2 is FQGNSA. The V and J ends lost 5 bases and 2 bases, in that order; junction bases with no gene match: 9.

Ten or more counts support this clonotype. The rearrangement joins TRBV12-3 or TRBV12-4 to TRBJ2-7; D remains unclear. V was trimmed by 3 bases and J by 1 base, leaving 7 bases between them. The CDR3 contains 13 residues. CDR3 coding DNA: TGTGCCAGCAGTTTCAGCATTTCCTACGAGCAGTACTTC. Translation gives CASSFSISYEQYF.

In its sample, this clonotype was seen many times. The CDR3 protein is CASIRGGWGYEQYF. For the CDR3, the DNA is TGTGCCAGCATCCGGGGAGGGTGGGGCTACGAGCAGTACTTC. V is TRBV2 and J is TRBJ2-7, with TRBD2 identical over 7 bases. The CDR3 has 14 amino acids. CDR1 is SNHLY, CDR2 FYNNEI, per germline. J was trimmed by 3 bases and V by 7 bases; bases with no gene match: 9.

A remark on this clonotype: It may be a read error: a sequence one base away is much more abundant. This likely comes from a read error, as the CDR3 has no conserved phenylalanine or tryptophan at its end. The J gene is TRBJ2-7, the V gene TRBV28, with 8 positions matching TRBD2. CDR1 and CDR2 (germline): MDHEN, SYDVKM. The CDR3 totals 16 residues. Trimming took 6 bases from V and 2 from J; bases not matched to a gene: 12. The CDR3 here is CASSPLAGPVPYEQYS. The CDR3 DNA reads TGTGCCAGCAGCCCCTTAGCGGGGCCGGTTCCCTACGAGCAGTACTCC.

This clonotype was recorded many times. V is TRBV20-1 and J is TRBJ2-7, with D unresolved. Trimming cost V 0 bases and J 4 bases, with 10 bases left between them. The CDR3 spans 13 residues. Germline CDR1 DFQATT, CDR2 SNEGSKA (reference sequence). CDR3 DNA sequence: TGCAGTGCTAGAGATCAGTGGCAGTACGAGCAGTACTTC. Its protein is CSARDQWQYEQYF.